Below are 30 T cell receptor beta chains sequenced from a single sample in a study of T cell responses to AZD1222 COVID-19 vaccine listed by TCRdb under 2021. The library was obtained by the immunoSEQ multiplex PCR assay. In TCRdb, the immuneACCESS table is reduced to in-frame sequences with V and J assigned. These tables do not hold every clone; where another copy was compared, an unresolved V gene accounts for under half, and the others remain unexplained. Across this sample there are around 50,000 clones, with around 84% seen only once. The biggest ten clones account for 9.5% to 13% of the sample. Read against the paper, the sample's time point label means: baseline before first vaccination. Sample: peripheral blood, taken on day 0 of AZD1222 vaccination. The receptor set was obtained from an adult in good health.

This chain uses TRBV2 with TRBJ1-5; 7 bases match TRBD1. The CDR3 totals 14 residues. The germline V gene encodes CDR1 SNHLY and CDR2 FYNNEI. The J segment lost 7 bases and the V segment lost 6 bases, leaving 9 bases of the junction unmatched. CDR3 sequence: CASSSTGSRQPQHF. For the CDR3, the DNA is TGTGCCAGCAGCTCGACAGGGTCGAGGCAGCCCCAGCATTTT. Full variable domain (rest looked up from reference TRBV2 and TRBJ1-5): EPEVTQTPSHQVTQMGQEVILRCVPISNHLYFYWYRQILGQKVEFLVSFYNNEISEKSEIFDDQFSVERPDGSNFTLKIRSTKLEDSAMYFCASSSTGSRQPQHFGDGTRLSIL.

The chain is built from TRBV19 and TRBJ2-1, with 10 bases identical to TRBD2. CDR3 length: 13 residues. The junction had 7 bases not matched to a gene; V was cut back by 9 bases and J by 8 bases. Germline V CDR1 and CDR2: LNHDA, SQIVND (reference sequence). Here the CDR3 DNA reads TGTGCCAGCAAAGCGGGAGGGAGGGATGAGCAGTTCTTC. It translates to CASKAGGRDEQFF.

The V and J genes are TRBV29-1 and TRBJ1-2, with D perhaps matching TRBD1 (5 bases). Germline CDR1 SQVTM, CDR2 ANQGSEA. This CDR3 spans 14 amino acids. The V gene lost 6 bases and the J gene lost 7 bases, with 21 bases spanning the gap. The CDR3: CSVRAAGRISGYTF. CDR3 nucleotide sequence: TGCAGCGTCCGAGCGGCAGGGAGAATCTCTGGCTACACCTTC.

V and J are TRBV5-1 and TRBJ2-1; 13 bases map to TRBD2. The germline V gene encodes CDR1 SGHRS and CDR2 YFSETQ. This CDR3 is 21 amino acids long. After removal of 0 bases from V and 4 bases from J, the junction contained 16 bases not matched to a gene. For the CDR3, the DNA is TGCGCCAGCAGCTTGGCCCCAAGACTAGCGGGAGGAAAGGGGGGTTACAATGAGCAGTTCTTC. Translation gives CASSLAPRLAGGKGGYNEQFF.

This chain links TRBV28 with TRBJ1-1; D gene unclear. Germline V CDR1 and CDR2: MDHEN, SYDVKM. Trimming cost V 6 bases and J 1 base, with 15 bases left between them. The CDR3 has 15 amino acids. CDR3 sequence (DNA): TGTGCCAGCAGCACCTTGTCAGGCAAGAACACTGAAGCTTTCTTT. Amino acids: CASSTLSGKNTEAFF.

The V and J genes are TRBV2 and TRBJ2-1; no firm D call. Per germline, CDR1 SNHLY and CDR2 FYNNEI. CDR3 length: 13 residues. Trimming pared 5 bases from V and 1 base from J, leaving 6 bases between. The CDR3, as DNA: TGTGCCAGCAGTAGTGAGTCCTACAATGAGCAGTTCTTC. Translated, it gives CASSSESYNEQFF.

The V and J genes are TRBV27 and TRBJ2-1, with no clear D. This CDR3 is 14 amino acids long. Germline CDR1 and CDR2: MNHEY and SMNVEV (reference sequence). V was pared by 3 bases and J by 1 base, with 7 bases between. CDR3 residues: CASSFRRSYNEQFF. CDR3 coding DNA: TGTGCCAGCAGTTTCAGACGGTCCTACAATGAGCAGTTCTTC.

The chain carries TRBV10-1 and TRBJ1-1; D is uncertain. The CDR3 has 16 residues. CDR1 is WNHNN, CDR2 SYGVQD, per germline (reference sequence). V lost 1 base and J lost 1, with 13 bases in between. This CDR3 is CASSELVDLKNTEAFF. The CDR3 DNA reads as TGCGCCAGCAGTGAGTTGGTAGACTTAAAGAACACTGAAGCTTTCTTT.

This clone was found once. The rearrangement joins TRBV9 to TRBJ1-1, with D hard to call. V was cut by 0 bases and J by 1 base, with 7 bases left in between. CDR1 SGDLS and CDR2 YYNGEE come from the germline V gene. The CDR3 length is 14 residues. CDR3 residues: CASSVGPTNTEAFF. The CDR3 region has the DNA TGTGCCAGCAGCGTAGGACCGACGAACACTGAAGCTTTCTTT.

This chain links TRBV21-1 with TRBJ1-5; TRBD1 reflects the table's D call only, with no check against the DNA. TRBV21-1 is described as a pseudogene. The CDR3 loop spans 18 amino acids. In nucleotides, the CDR3 is TGTGCCAGCAGCCCCCCGGGACAGGGGGCCCTTAGCAATCAGCCCCAGCATTTT. Translating gives CASSPPGQGALSNQPQHF.

This clone was detected a few times. V usage is TRBV27 and J usage is TRBJ1-5; D is unresolved. V lost 3 bases to trimming and J lost 3 bases, with 6 bases between them. The CDR3 is 13 residues long. Germline lookup yields CDR1 MNHEY and CDR2 SMNVEV (reference sequence). This chain's CDR3 is CASSLVNNQPQHF. CDR3 sequence (DNA): TGTGCCAGCAGTTTGGTCAACAATCAGCCCCAGCATTTT.

The genes are TRBV7-9 and TRBJ1-2; D is unresolved. CDR1 SEHNR and CDR2 FQNEAQ come from the germline V gene (reference sequence). The CDR3 spans 16 residues. Trimming left V 1 base short and J 0 bases short, with 12 bases between. CDR3 in DNA: TGTGCCAGCAGCTTAGTGGGTACACCTACTAACTATGGCTACACCTTC. Protein: CASSLVGTPTNYGYTF. Full variable domain (remainder filled in from reference TRBV7-9 and TRBJ1-2): DTGVSQNPRHKITKRGQNVTFRCDPISEHNRLYWYRQTLGQGPEFLTYFQNEAQLEKSRLLSDRFSAERPKGSFSTLEIQRTEQGDSAMYLCASSLVGTPTNYGYTFGSGTRLTVV.

V is TRBV5-6 and J is TRBJ2-7; TRBD1 might be the D (5 bases). Trimming cost V 0 bases and J 4 bases, with 11 bases left between them. Germline loops: CDR1 SGHDT, CDR2 YYEEEE. CDR3 length equals 14 residues. The CDR3 nucleotides read TGTGCCAGCAGCTTGGCCCAGGGTCTTTACGAGCAGTACTTC. Protein: CASSLAQGLYEQYF.

The J gene is TRBJ2-3, the V gene TRBV5-6; 8 nucleotides agree with TRBD1. The J segment lost 2 bases and the V segment lost 5 bases, leaving 7 bases of the junction unmatched. CDR3 length equals 15 residues. Germline values: CDR1 SGHDT, CDR2 YYEEEE. The chain's CDR3 is CASRLTGGPTDTQYF. The CDR3 DNA follows: TGTGCCAGCAGACTTACAGGGGGGCCCACAGATACGCAGTATTTT. Full variable domain (rest looked up from reference TRBV5-6 and TRBJ2-3): DAGVTQSPTHLIKTRGQQVTLRCSPKSGHDTVSWYQQALGQGPQFIFQYYEEEERQRGNFPDRFSGHQFPNYSSELNVNALLLGDSALYLCASRLTGGPTDTQYFGPGTRLTVL.

V is TRBV28 and J is TRBJ1-2; D is ambiguous. V lost 0 bases and J 2 bases, leaving 7 bases between the germline ends. Per germline, CDR1 MDHEN and CDR2 SYDVKM. The CDR3 spans 14 residues. For the CDR3, the DNA is TGTGCCAGCAGTTTATGGGCAGAGAACTATGGCTACACCTTC. This encodes CASSLWAENYGYTF.

This chain connects TRBV5-1 to TRBJ2-4; a possible D gene is TRBD1 (6 bases). V was trimmed by 4 bases and J by 2 bases, leaving 10 bases between them. Germline V gives CDR1 SGHRS, CDR2 YFSETQ. The length of the CDR3 is 14 residues. CDR3 in amino acids: CASSLDSTKNIQYF. As DNA, the CDR3 is TGCGCCAGCAGCCTGGACAGTACCAAAAACATTCAGTACTTC.

V usage is TRBV7-6 and J usage is TRBJ2-5, with D unresolved. Germline V lookup: CDR1 SGHVS, CDR2 FNYEAQ. This CDR3 has 14 residues. The V and J ends lost 1 base and 5 bases respectively, with 11 bases between them. The CDR3 protein is CASSLGLVQETQYF. The CDR3 DNA reads as TGTGCCAGCAGCTTAGGGCTAGTTCAGGAGACCCAGTACTTC. The entire variable domain, with the rest obtained from reference TRBV7-6 and TRBJ2-5, is as follows: GAGVSQSPRYKVTKRGQDVALRCDPISGHVSLYWYRQALGQGPEFLTYFNYEAQQDKSGLPNDRFSAERPEGSISTLTIQRTEQRDSAMYRCASSLGLVQETQYFGPGTRLLVL.

The chain uses TRBV6-5 and TRBJ1-2; no firm D call. From germline, CDR1 is MNHEY and CDR2 SVGAGI. V was shortened by 7 bases and J by 5 bases, with 11 bases between the two germline ends. The CDR3 runs 12 residues. DNA for the CDR3: TGTGCCAGCACCCTCCCAGGTTATGGCTACACCTTC. It translates to CASTLPGYGYTF.

The chain uses TRBV6-5 and TRBJ1-5; D is undetermined. In germline, CDR1 is MNHEY, CDR2 SVGAGI. CDR3 size: 13 residues. The CDR3 DNA sequence: TGTGCTACCAGAGGAGATAGCAATCAGCCCCAGCATTTT. Protein product: CATRGDSNQPQHF.

The genes are TRBV5-1 and TRBJ2-7, with 9 positions matching TRBD1. Unmatched junction bases numbered 12, after V lost 2 bases and J lost 3 bases. The CDR3 is made up of 17 amino acids. Germline CDR1 reads SGHRS; CDR2 reads YFSETQ. As DNA, the CDR3 is TGCGCCAGCAGCTTTTTTCCCGGGACAGGGACGGTCTACGAGCAGTACTTC. Translating it yields CASSFFPGTGTVYEQYF. Supplemented by reference TRBV5-1 and TRBJ2-7, the full variable domain reads KAGVTQTPRYLIKTRGQQVTLSCSPISGHRSVSWYQQTPGQGLQFLFEYFSETQRNKGNFPGRFSGRQFSNSRSEMNVSTLELGDSALYLCASSFFPGTGTVYEQYFGPGTRLTVT.

CDR3 residues: CASSLRFGGNEQFF. CDR3 coding DNA: TGTGCCAGCAGCTTACGGTTCGGAGGCAATGAGCAGTTCTTC. The J gene is TRBJ2-1, the V gene TRBV7-2; possibly TRBD2 for D (5 bases). Germline V lookup: CDR1 SGHTA, CDR2 FQGNSA. V was pared by 2 bases and J by 6 bases, with 11 bases between. The CDR3 is 14 amino acids.

The chain links TRBV27 to TRBJ2-1, with 10 bases matching TRBD1. The CDR3 totals 14 residues. CDR1 and CDR2 from the germline V gene are MNHEY and SMNVEV (reference sequence). The trim removed 5 bases at V and 5 bases at J, leaving 3 bases unmatched. The chain's CDR3 is CASSIGTGDNEQFF. The DNA for the CDR3 is TGTGCCAGCAGTATCGGGACAGGGGACAATGAGCAGTTCTTC.

This chain connects TRBV7-6 to TRBJ1-3; D ambiguous. Germline CDR1 is SGHVS and CDR2 is FNYEAQ. The CDR3 has 19 amino acids. The V end lost 5 bases, the J end lost 2 bases, and 25 bases lay between the germline ends. The CDR3 sequence: CASSPISGGLFSTGNTIYF. The CDR3 nucleotides are TGTGCCAGCAGCCCGATTTCGGGCGGACTCTTTTCCACTGGAAACACCATATATTTT.

This chain joins TRBV18 and TRBJ2-3; 11 positions agree with TRBD2. Germline assignment: CDR1 KGHSH and CDR2 LQKENI. V was clipped by 6 bases and J by 2 bases; unmatched bases: 7. The CDR3 contains 16 residues. The chain's CDR3 is CASSPLAGGTTDTQYF. The CDR3 DNA reads TGTGCCAGCTCGCCCCTAGCGGGGGGAACCACAGATACGCAGTATTTT.

V usage is TRBV7-8 and J usage is TRBJ1-2; D is ambiguous. CDR1 and CDR2 from the germline V gene are SGHVS and FQNEAQ. V was cut by 1 base and J by 4 bases, with 7 bases left in between. This CDR3 spans 13 amino acids. This chain's CDR3 is CASSLEASYGYTF. In DNA, the CDR3 is TGTGCCAGCAGCTTAGAGGCTTCCTATGGCTACACCTTC.

The genes are TRBV4-1 and TRBJ2-3, with 14 bases aligning to TRBD2. The CDR3 covers 17 residues. Trimming removed 4 bases from V and 5 bases from J; junction bases left unmatched: 8. CDR1 is MGHRA, CDR2 YSYEKL, per germline. CDR3 in amino acids: CASSPAGLAGVVDTQYF. The CDR3 DNA follows: TGCGCCAGCAGCCCGGCGGGACTAGCGGGAGTGGTAGATACGCAGTATTTT.

V gene TRBV6-5 combines with J gene TRBJ2-6; a weak D match, TRBD2 (5 bases). V lost 4 bases and J 1 base, leaving 8 bases between the germline ends. The CDR3 spans 15 residues. Per the germline V gene, CDR1 is MNHEY and CDR2 is SVGAGI. CDR3 nucleotides: TGTGCCAGCAGTTTACGCGGGTCTGGGGCCAACGTCCTGACTTTC. Residues: CASSLRGSGANVLTF.

The V and J genes are TRBV5-1 and TRBJ1-3; D unresolved. The CDR3 is 14 amino acids. Germline-derived CDR1 and CDR2 are SGHRS and YFSETQ. With 0 bases removed from V and 2 bases from J, the gap between germline ends came to 6 bases. For the CDR3, the DNA is TGCGCCAGCAGCTTGGGGCCGGCTGGAAACACCATATATTTT. Protein product: CASSLGPAGNTIYF.

This rearrangement joins TRBV7-9 to TRBJ2-7, with D perhaps TRBD2 (6 bases). CDR1 SEHNR and CDR2 FQNEAQ come from the germline V gene (reference sequence). V was trimmed by 5 bases and J by 7 bases, leaving 9 bases between them. The CDR3 has 11 amino acids. The CDR3 reads CASSTRGEQYF. The DNA of the CDR3 is TGTGCCAGCAGCACTCGGGGGGAGCAGTACTTC.

The rearrangement links TRBV25-1 to TRBJ1-3; D may be TRBD1 (6 bases). The CDR3 contains 15 residues. Germline assignment: CDR1 MGHDK and CDR2 SYGVNS. Trimming took 5 bases from V and 4 from J, leaving 15 bases between them. The CDR3 DNA sequence: TGTGCCAGCAGTCCGCCGGGGGCGGGAGGAAACACCATATATTTT. This codes for CASSPPGAGGNTIYF.